The clone carrying this T cell receptor beta chain was detected many times. Primed by a sample-barcoded 5' primer and a J-beta primer mix, a second PCR proceeded for roughly 7 to 12 cycles. TCRdb redid the calling of the 5' RACE reads with MiXCR, one entry per CDR3 protein. The sample records 650,000 to 700,000 distinct CDR3 sequences, 52% being singletons. The sample comes from a study of blood T cells in healthy people across ages. Trimming cost V 5 bases and J 0 bases; bases outside gene matches: 8. This CDR3 is built from 18 residues. This receptor was identified in a woman older than 75 in good health. The specimen was blood. This chain uses TRBV12-3 or TRBV12-4 with TRBJ2-6; 9 bases agree with TRBD1. CDR3 in amino acids: CASSESGTGSSGANVLTF. CDR3 nucleotide sequence: TGTGCCAGCAGTGAATCCGGGACAGGGAGCTCTGGGGCCAACGTCCTGACTTTC.